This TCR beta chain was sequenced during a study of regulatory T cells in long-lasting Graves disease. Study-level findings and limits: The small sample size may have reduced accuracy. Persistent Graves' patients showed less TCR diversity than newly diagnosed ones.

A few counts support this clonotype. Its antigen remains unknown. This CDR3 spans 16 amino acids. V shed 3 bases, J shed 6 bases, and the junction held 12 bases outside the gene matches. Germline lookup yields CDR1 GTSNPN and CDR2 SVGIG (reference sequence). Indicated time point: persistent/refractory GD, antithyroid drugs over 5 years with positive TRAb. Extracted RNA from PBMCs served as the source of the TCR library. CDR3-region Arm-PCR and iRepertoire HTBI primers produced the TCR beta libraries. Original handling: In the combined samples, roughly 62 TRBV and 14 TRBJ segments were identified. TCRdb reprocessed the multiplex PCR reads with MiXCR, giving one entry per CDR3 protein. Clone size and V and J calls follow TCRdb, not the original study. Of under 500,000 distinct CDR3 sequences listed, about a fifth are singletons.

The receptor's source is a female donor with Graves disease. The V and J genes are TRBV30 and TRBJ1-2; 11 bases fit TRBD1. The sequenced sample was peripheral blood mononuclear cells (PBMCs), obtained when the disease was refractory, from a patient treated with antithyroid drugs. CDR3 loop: CAWSMSGTGGLDGYTF. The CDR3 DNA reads TGTGCCTGGAGCATGTCCGGGACAGGGGGGTTGGATGGCTACACCTTC.